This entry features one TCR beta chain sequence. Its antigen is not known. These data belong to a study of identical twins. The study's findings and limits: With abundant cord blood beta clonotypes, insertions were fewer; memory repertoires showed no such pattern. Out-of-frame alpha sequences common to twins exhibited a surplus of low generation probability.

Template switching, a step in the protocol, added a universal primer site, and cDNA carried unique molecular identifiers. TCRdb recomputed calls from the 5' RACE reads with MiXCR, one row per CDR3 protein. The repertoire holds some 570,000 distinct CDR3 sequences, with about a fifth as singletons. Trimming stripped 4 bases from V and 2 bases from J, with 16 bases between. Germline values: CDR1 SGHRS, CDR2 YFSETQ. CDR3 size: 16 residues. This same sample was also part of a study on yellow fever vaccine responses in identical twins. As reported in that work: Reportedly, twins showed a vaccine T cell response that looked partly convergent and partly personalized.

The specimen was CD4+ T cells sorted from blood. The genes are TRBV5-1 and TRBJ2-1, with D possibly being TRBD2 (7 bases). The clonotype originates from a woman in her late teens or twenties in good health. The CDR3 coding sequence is TGCGCCAGCAGCCCGGGGGGCGGGGCGGCCTACAATGAGCAGTTCTTC. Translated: CASSPGGGAAYNEQFF.